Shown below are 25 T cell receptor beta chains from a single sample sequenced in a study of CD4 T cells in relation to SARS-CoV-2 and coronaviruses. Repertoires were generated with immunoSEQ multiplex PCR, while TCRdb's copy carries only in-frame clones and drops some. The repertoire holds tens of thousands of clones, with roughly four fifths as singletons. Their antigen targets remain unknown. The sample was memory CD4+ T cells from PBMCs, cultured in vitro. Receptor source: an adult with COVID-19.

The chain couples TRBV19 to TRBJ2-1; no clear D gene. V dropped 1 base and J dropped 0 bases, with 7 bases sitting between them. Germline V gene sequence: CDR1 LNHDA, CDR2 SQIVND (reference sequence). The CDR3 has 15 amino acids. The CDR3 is CASSIAATSYNEQFF. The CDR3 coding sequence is TGTGCCAGTAGTATAGCGGCTACCTCCTACAATGAGCAGTTCTTC.

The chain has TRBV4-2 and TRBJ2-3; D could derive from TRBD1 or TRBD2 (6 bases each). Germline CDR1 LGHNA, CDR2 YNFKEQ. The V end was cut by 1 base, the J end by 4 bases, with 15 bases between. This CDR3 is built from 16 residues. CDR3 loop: CASSQAGPGEADTQYF. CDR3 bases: TGTGCCAGCAGCCAAGCTGGTCCAGGGGAGGCAGATACGCAGTATTTT.

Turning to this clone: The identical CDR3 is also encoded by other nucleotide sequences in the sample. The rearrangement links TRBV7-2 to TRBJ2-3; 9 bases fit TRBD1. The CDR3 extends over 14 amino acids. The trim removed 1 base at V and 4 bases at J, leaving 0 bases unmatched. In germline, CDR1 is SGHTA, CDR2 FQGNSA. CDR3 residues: CASSLGQGADTQYF. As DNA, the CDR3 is TGTGCCAGCAGCTTAGGACAGGGGGCAGATACGCAGTATTTT.

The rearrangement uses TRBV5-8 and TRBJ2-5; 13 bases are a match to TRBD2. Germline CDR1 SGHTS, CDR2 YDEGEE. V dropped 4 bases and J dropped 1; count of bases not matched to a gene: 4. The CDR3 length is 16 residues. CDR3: CASSPGTSGTQETQYF. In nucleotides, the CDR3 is TGTGCCAGCAGCCCTGGGACTAGCGGGACCCAAGAGACCCAGTACTTC.

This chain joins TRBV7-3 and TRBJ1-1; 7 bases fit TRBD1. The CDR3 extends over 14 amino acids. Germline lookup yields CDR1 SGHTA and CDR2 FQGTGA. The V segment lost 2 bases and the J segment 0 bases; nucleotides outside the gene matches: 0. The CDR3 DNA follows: TGTGCCAGCAGCTTACAGGGGGTGAACACTGAAGCTTTCTTT. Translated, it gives CASSLQGVNTEAFF.

As DNA, the CDR3 is TGCGCCAGCAGCCAAGTTCTTCGCGTCGGCGAGCAGTACTTC. The encoded protein is CASSQVLRVGEQYF. The rearrangement joins TRBV4-3 to TRBJ2-7; no clear D. Germline CDR1 is LGHNA and CDR2 is YSLEER. V was cut by 1 base and J by 6 bases, with 13 bases left in between. The CDR3 is made up of 14 amino acids.

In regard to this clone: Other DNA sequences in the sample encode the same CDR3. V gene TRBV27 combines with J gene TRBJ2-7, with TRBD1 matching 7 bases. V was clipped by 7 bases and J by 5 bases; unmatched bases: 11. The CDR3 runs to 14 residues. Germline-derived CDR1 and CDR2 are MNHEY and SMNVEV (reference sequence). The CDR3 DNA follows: TGTGCCAGCAAGAACAGGGGTTCTCGAGACGAGCAGTACTTC. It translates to CASKNRGSRDEQYF.

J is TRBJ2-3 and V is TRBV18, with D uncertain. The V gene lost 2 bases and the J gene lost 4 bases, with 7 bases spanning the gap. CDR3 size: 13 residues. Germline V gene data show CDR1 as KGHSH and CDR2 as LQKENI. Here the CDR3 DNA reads TGTGCCAGCTCACCAGGGATGGCAGATACGCAGTATTTT. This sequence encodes CASSPGMADTQYF.

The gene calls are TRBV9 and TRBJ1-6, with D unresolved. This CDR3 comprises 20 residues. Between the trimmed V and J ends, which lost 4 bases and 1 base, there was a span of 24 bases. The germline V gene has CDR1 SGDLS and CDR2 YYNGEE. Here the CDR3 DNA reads TGTGCCAGCAGCCCCAGAGAAGGACGAAATCTGGGTTCCTATAATTCACCCCTCCACTTT. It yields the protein CASSPREGRNLGSYNSPLHF.

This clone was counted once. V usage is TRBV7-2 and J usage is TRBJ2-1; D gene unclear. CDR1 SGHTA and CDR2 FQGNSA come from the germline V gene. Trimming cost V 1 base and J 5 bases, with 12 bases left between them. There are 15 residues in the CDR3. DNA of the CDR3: TGTGCCAGCAGCTTAGTTAGTGGCAGGAACAATGAGCAGTTCTTC. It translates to CASSLVSGRNNEQFF.

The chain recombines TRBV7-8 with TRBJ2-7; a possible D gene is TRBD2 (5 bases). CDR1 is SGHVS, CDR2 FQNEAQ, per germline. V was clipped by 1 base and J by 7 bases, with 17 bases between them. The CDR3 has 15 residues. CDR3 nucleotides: TGTGCCAGCAGCTTAGGAGGGTCCACGAGTCGGGAGCAGTACTTC. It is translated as CASSLGGSTSREQYF.

DNA for the CDR3: TGCGCCAGCAGCCAAGATGGGGCAGGCGAGCAGTACTTC. It specifies CASSQDGAGEQYF. The chain has TRBV4-3 and TRBJ2-7; tentatively, D is TRBD1 (5 bases). CDR1 and CDR2 from the germline V gene are LGHNA and YSLEER. Trimming pared 0 bases from V and 6 bases from J, leaving 9 bases between. The CDR3 loop spans 13 amino acids.

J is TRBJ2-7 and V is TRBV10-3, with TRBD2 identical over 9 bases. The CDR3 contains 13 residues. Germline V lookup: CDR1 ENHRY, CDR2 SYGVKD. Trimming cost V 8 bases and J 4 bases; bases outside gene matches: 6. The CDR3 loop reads CAIFSGRGYEQYF. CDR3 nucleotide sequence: TGTGCCATCTTTAGCGGGAGAGGATACGAGCAGTACTTC.

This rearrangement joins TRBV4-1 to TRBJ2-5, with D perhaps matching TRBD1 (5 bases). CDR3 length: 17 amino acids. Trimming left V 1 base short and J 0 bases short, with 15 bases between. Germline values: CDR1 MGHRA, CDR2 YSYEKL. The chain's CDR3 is CASSQGWATAYQETQYF. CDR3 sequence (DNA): TGCGCCAGCAGCCAAGGGTGGGCGACAGCGTACCAAGAGACCCAGTACTTC.

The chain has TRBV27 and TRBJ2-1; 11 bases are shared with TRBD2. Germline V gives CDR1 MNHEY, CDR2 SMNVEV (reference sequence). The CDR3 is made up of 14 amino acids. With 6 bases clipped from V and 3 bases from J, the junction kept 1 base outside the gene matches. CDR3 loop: CASRTSGIYNEQFF. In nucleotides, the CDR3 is TGTGCCAGCAGGACTAGCGGGATCTACAATGAGCAGTTCTTC.

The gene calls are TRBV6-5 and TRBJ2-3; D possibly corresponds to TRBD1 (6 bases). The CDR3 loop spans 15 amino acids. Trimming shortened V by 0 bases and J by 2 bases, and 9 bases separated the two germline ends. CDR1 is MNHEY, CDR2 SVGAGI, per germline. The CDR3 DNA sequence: TGTGCCAGCAGTTACTCCCAGGGGCCCACAGATACGCAGTATTTT. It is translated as CASSYSQGPTDTQYF.

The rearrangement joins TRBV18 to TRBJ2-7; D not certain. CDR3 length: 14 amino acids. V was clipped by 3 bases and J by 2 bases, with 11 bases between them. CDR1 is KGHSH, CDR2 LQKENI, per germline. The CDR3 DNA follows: TGTGCCAGCTCACCTAGGACGCTTACCTACGAGCAGTACTTC. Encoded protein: CASSPRTLTYEQYF. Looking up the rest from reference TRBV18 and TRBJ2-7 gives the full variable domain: NAGVMQNPRHLVRRRGQEARLRCSPMKGHSHVYWYRQLPEEGLKFMVYLQKENIIDESGMPKERFSAEFPKEGPSILRIQQVVRGDSAAYFCASSPRTLTYEQYFGPGTRLTVT.

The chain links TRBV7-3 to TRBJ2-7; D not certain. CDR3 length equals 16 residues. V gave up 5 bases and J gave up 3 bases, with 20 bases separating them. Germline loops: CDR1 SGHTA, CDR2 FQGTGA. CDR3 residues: CASSPAPPTPLYEQYF. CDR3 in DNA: TGTGCCAGCAGCCCCGCCCCCCCGACCCCTCTCTACGAGCAGTACTTC. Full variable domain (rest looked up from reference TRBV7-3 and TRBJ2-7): GAGVSQTPSNKVTEKGKYVELRCDPISGHTALYWYRQSLGQGPEFLIYFQGTGAADDSGLPNDRFFAVRPEGSVSTLKIQRTERGDSAVYLCASSPAPPTPLYEQYFGPGTRLTVT.

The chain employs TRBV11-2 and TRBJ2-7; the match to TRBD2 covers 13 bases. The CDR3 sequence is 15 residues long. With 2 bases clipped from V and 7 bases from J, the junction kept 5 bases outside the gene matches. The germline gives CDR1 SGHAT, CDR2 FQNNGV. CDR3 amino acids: CASSLRLAGGGEQYF. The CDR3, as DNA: TGTGCCAGCAGCTTAAGACTAGCGGGAGGAGGGGAGCAGTACTTC. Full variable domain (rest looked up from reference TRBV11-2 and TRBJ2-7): EAGVAQSPRYKIIEKRQSVAFWCNPISGHATLYWYQQILGQGPKLLIQFQNNGVVDDSQLPKDRFSAERLKGVDSTLKIQPAKLEDSAVYLCASSLRLAGGGEQYFGPGTRLTVT.

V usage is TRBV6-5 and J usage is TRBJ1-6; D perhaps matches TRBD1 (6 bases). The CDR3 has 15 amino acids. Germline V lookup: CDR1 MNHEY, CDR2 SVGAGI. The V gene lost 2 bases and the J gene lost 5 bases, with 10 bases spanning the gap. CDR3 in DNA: TGTGCCAGCAGTTACGACAGGCCTGATAATTCACCCCTCCACTTT. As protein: CASSYDRPDNSPLHF.

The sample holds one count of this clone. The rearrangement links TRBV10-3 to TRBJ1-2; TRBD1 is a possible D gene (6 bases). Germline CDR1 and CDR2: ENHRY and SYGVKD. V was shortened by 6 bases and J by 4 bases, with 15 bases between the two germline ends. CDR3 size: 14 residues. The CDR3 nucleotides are TGTGCCATCAGCCTACAGGGCCCGAGCTATGGCTACACCTTC. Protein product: CAISLQGPSYGYTF.

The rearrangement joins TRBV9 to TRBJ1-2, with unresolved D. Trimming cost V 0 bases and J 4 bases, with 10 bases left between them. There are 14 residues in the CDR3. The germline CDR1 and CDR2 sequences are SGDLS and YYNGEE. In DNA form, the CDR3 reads TGTGCCAGCAGCGTAGATCGGGCCGCCTATGGCTACACCTTC. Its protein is CASSVDRAAYGYTF. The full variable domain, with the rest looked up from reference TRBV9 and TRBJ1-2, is DSGVTQTPKHLITATGQRVTLRCSPRSGDLSVYWYQQSLDQGLQFLIQYYNGEERAKGNILERFSAQQFPDLHSELNLSSLELGDSALYFCASSVDRAAYGYTFGSGTRLTVV.

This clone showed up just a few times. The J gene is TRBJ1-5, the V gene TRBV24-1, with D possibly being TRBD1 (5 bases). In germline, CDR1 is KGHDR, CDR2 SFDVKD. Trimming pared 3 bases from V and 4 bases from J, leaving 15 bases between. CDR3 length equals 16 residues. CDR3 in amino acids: CATSDSLGPTNQPQHF. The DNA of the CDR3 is TGTGCCACCAGTGATAGTTTGGGGCCCACAAATCAGCCCCAGCATTTT.

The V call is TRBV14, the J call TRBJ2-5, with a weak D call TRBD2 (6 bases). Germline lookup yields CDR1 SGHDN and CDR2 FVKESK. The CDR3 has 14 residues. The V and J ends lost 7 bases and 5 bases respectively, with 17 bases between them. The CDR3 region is CASNNGSSWETQYF. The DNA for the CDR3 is TGTGCCAGCAACAACGGGAGTTCATGGGAGACCCAGTACTTC.

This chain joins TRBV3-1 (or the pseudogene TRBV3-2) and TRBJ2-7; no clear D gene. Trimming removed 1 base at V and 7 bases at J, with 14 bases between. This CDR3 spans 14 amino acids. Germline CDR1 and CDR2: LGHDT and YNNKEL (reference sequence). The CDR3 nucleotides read TGTGCCAGCAGCCAAGGCCTGGACCCGCGGGAGCAGTACTTC. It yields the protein CASSQGLDPREQYF.